The 32 T cell receptor beta chains given below trace back to one sample, sequenced in a study of tumor-infiltrating lymphocytes in localized non-small cell lung cancer. Only in-frame clones appear in the TCRdb table, and some are missing; sequencing was by immunoSEQ multiplex PCR. The sample has thousands of clones; about 76% are singletons. The specimen sequenced was lung tumor tissue. Every receptor here comes from a human donor with non-small cell lung cancer.

The chain is built from TRBV7-9 and TRBJ1-1; maybe TRBD1 (5 bases). Germline V gives CDR1 SEHNR, CDR2 FQNEAQ (reference sequence). Trimming left V 0 bases short and J 6 bases short, with 11 bases between. CDR3 length: 14 amino acids. Here the CDR3 DNA reads TGTGCCAGCAGCTTAGCCATCCAGGGCCCTGAAGCTTTCTTT. Translation: CASSLAIQGPEAFF.

V is TRBV2 and J is TRBJ2-2; D is perhaps TRBD1 (6 bases). V dropped 5 bases and J dropped 2 bases, with 9 bases sitting between them. Germline CDR1 reads SNHLY; CDR2 reads FYNNEI. CDR3 length: 14 amino acids. The DNA of the CDR3 is TGTGCCAGCAGTTCGGACAGAAACACCGGGGAGCTGTTTTTT. This translates into CASSSDRNTGELFF.

The V and J genes are TRBV11-3 and TRBJ2-7, with 7 bases that match TRBD1. The germline gives CDR1 SGHNT, CDR2 YENEEA. This CDR3 region has 14 residues. Trimming took 4 bases from V and 1 from J; bases not matched to a gene: 4. Here the CDR3 DNA reads TGTGCCAGCAGCTCACACAGGGGATCCTACGAGCAGTACTTC. Its translation is CASSSHRGSYEQYF.

V and J are TRBV4-3 and TRBJ2-1, with TRBD2 identical over 8 bases. The CDR3 has 14 residues. Germline assignment: CDR1 LGHNA and CDR2 YSLEER. Trimming took 4 bases from V and 6 from J; bases not matched to a gene: 5. The CDR3 here is CASSLRLASNEQFF. CDR3 nucleotide sequence: TGCGCCAGCAGCCTTCGACTAGCGAGCAATGAGCAGTTCTTC.

The V and J genes are TRBV7-2 and TRBJ2-7, with a weak D call TRBD1 (5 bases). Germline V gene sequence: CDR1 SGHTA, CDR2 FQGNSA. The germline V and J ends were trimmed by 3 bases and 6 bases, with 15 bases remaining between them. The CDR3 runs 14 residues. In nucleotides, the CDR3 is TGTGCCAGCAGCTTCTTGCAGGGCCAAGGCGAGCAGTACTTC. It encodes CASSFLQGQGEQYF.

The gene calls are TRBV6-1 and TRBJ2-6, with a possible D match to TRBD1 (5 bases). V lost 7 bases and J lost 0, with 10 bases in between. CDR3 length equals 15 residues. Germline V gives CDR1 MNHNS, CDR2 SASEGT. The CDR3 nucleotides are TGTGCCAGCACCGGACAAAGCTCTGGGGCCAACGTCCTGACTTTC. Its translation is CASTGQSSGANVLTF.

The DNA for the CDR3 is TGCGCCAGCAAACTATCCGGGACAGGGTTTCGAAATGAGCAGTTCTTC. Amino acid sequence: CASKLSGTGFRNEQFF. This chain uses TRBV5-1 with TRBJ2-1; 9 bases align to TRBD1. The CDR3 is made up of 16 amino acids. Germline CDR1 and CDR2: SGHRS and YFSETQ. Losses at the gene ends were 6 bases for V and 7 bases for J; bases not matched to a gene: 14.

The rearrangement links TRBV5-1 to TRBJ2-2; D is unclear. CDR3 length: 14 amino acids. Germline V gene sequence: CDR1 SGHRS, CDR2 YFSETQ. Trimming removed 0 bases from V and 4 bases from J, with 7 bases in between. The CDR3 DNA is TGCGCCAGCAGCTTGGGCCAAACCACCGGGGAGCTGTTTTTT. This encodes CASSLGQTTGELFF.

The rearrangement joins TRBV5-1 to TRBJ1-5; TRBD1 matches at 10 bases. With V trimmed by 8 bases and J by 0 bases, 5 bases remained unmatched. Looked up from germline, CDR1 is SGHRS and CDR2 is YFSETQ. The CDR3 has 15 amino acids. CDR3 sequence: CASRQGAGSNQPQHF. In DNA, the CDR3 is TGCGCCAGTAGACAGGGGGCGGGTAGCAATCAGCCCCAGCATTTT.

The rearrangement uses TRBV2 and TRBJ1-4; D is undetermined. Germline CDR1 reads SNHLY; CDR2 reads FYNNEI. The CDR3 covers 14 residues. The V gene lost 8 bases and the J gene lost 4 bases, with 14 bases spanning the gap. The CDR3 sequence is CASQKGHNNEKLFF. The CDR3 DNA reads as TGTGCCAGCCAGAAAGGGCATAATAATGAAAAACTGTTTTTT.

The J gene is TRBJ1-6, the V gene TRBV5-1; the match to TRBD1 covers 7 bases. Germline lookup yields CDR1 SGHRS and CDR2 YFSETQ. The CDR3 is 15 amino acids. Trimming cost V 6 bases and J 7 bases; bases outside gene matches: 10. CDR3 residues: CASTPYDRVNSPLHF. The DNA of the CDR3 is TGCGCCAGCACCCCCTATGACAGGGTAAATTCACCCCTCCACTTT.

The chain couples TRBV6-5 to TRBJ1-3; possible D gene TRBD1, 5 bases. This CDR3 has 14 amino acids. V lost 2 bases and J 2 bases, leaving 7 bases between the germline ends. Looked up from germline, CDR1 is MNHEY and CDR2 is SVGAGI. Written as DNA, the CDR3 is TGTGCCAGCAGTTACGGCAGGGCTGGAAACACCATATATTTT. Encoded protein: CASSYGRAGNTIYF.

V is TRBV5-1 and J is TRBJ2-1; D possibly corresponds to TRBD1 (6 bases). Germline V lookup: CDR1 SGHRS, CDR2 YFSETQ. This CDR3 contains 17 residues. Trimming cost V 2 bases and J 0 bases, with 15 bases left between them. CDR3 amino acids: CASSLTGPQSSYNEQFF. DNA for the CDR3: TGCGCCAGCAGCTTAACAGGGCCCCAGAGCTCCTACAATGAGCAGTTCTTC.

This chain links TRBV5-1 with TRBJ2-3, with a possible D match to TRBD2 (6 bases). The CDR3 runs to 15 residues. Trimming cost V 4 bases and J 1 base, with 13 bases left between them. Germline CDR1 SGHRS, CDR2 YFSETQ. The DNA of the CDR3 is TGCGCCAGCAGCACGCTAGGGACTGGCACAGATACGCAGTATTTT. Translation gives CASSTLGTGTDTQYF.

The V gene is TRBV18, the J gene TRBJ2-2; perhaps D is TRBD1 or TRBD2 (6 bases each). The CDR3 has 15 amino acids. Trimming pared 3 bases from V and 4 bases from J, leaving 12 bases between. Germline loops: CDR1 KGHSH, CDR2 LQKENI. The CDR3 protein is CASSPGRDTTGELFF. The CDR3 DNA follows: TGTGCCAGCTCACCGGGGCGGGACACCACCGGGGAGCTGTTTTTT.

This sequence joins TRBV18 and TRBJ2-3, with 10 bases aligning to TRBD2. Germline CDR1 KGHSH, CDR2 LQKENI. This CDR3 is 18 amino acids long. J was trimmed by 2 bases and V by 4 bases; bases with no gene match: 12. The CDR3 DNA is TGTGCCAGCTCACGCACGATGAGTAGCGGGGGGTCCACAGATACGCAGTATTTT. Amino acids: CASSRTMSSGGSTDTQYF.

This chain uses TRBV7-2 with TRBJ1-2; 8 nucleotides line up with TRBD1. Germline V CDR1 and CDR2: SGHTA, FQGNSA. The CDR3 loop spans 14 amino acids. J gave up 4 bases and V 7 bases, and 8 bases lay outside the gene matches. In nucleotides, the CDR3 is TGTGCCAGCACGCCGGACAGGGCGATCTATGGCTACACCTTC. Protein: CASTPDRAIYGYTF. Looking up the rest from reference TRBV7-2 and TRBJ1-2 gives the full variable domain: GAGVSQSPSNKVTEKGKDVELRCDPISGHTALYWYRQSLGQGLEFLIYFQGNSAPDKSGLPSDRFSAERTGGSVSTLTIQRTQQEDSAVYLCASTPDRAIYGYTFGSGTRLTVV.

The V and J genes are TRBV14 and TRBJ1-1; TRBD1 is a possible D gene (6 bases). Germline assignment: CDR1 SGHDN and CDR2 FVKESK. CDR3 size: 13 residues. The V gene lost 1 base and the J gene lost 4 bases, with 7 bases spanning the gap. The CDR3 DNA reads as TGTGCCAGCAGCCAAGTAGGGGGCACTGAAGCTTTCTTT. Translated: CASSQVGGTEAFF.

This clone was seen just once. This sequence joins TRBV7-2 and TRBJ2-1; 7 bases are a match to TRBD2. V was clipped by 7 bases and J by 3 bases; unmatched bases: 3. Germline CDR1 is SGHTA and CDR2 is FQGNSA. The CDR3 length is 13 residues. In DNA form, the CDR3 reads TGTGCCAGCATCGGCGGGAGCTACAATGAGCAGTTCTTC. Its protein product is CASIGGSYNEQFF.

The V call is TRBV27, the J call TRBJ2-3, with TRBD2 matching over 10 bases. The CDR3 extends over 17 amino acids. The ends lost 4 bases at V and 0 bases at J; junction bases unmatched: 7. Per the germline V gene, CDR1 is MNHEY and CDR2 is SMNVEV (reference sequence). CDR3 sequence (DNA): TGTGCCAGCAGTTCGCTAGCGGGGGTCTTAAGCACAGATACGCAGTATTTT. This sequence encodes CASSSLAGVLSTDTQYF.

The rearrangement links TRBV9 to TRBJ1-1; D remains ambiguous. The V gene lost 0 bases and the J gene lost 1 base, with 4 bases spanning the gap. The germline V gene encodes CDR1 SGDLS and CDR2 YYNGEE. The CDR3 spans 13 residues. The CDR3 bases are TGTGCCAGCAGCGTAGTACAGAACACTGAAGCTTTCTTT. It codes for CASSVVQNTEAFF.

The rearrangement links TRBV11-3 to TRBJ2-7, with D unresolved. Germline-derived CDR1 and CDR2 are SGHNT and YENEEA. The CDR3 covers 14 residues. V gave up 5 bases and J gave up 5 bases, with 16 bases separating them. The CDR3 reads CASSPLRGDNEQYF. The CDR3 DNA reads TGTGCCAGCAGCCCACTTAGAGGAGACAACGAGCAGTACTTC.

This clone was detected only a few times. The CDR3 spells CASGYMTGVNTGELFF. The CDR3 DNA follows: TGTGCCAGCGGCTACATGACAGGGGTGAACACCGGGGAGCTGTTTTTT. V usage is TRBV5-6 and J usage is TRBJ2-2, with 8 bases lining up with TRBD1. The CDR3 is made up of 16 amino acids. Germline assignment: CDR1 SGHDT and CDR2 YYEEEE. V lost 7 bases to trimming and J lost 1 base; unmatched junction nucleotides: 9. The complete variable domain, with remaining parts taken from reference TRBV5-6 and TRBJ2-2, reads DAGVTQSPTHLIKTRGQQVTLRCSPKSGHDTVSWYQQALGQGPQFIFQYYEEEERQRGNFPDRFSGHQFPNYSSELNVNALLLGDSALYLCASGYMTGVNTGELFFGEGSRLTVL.

This chain connects TRBV9 to TRBJ2-3; D may be TRBD1 (6 bases). Trimming removed 4 bases at V and 1 base at J, with 10 bases between. Germline V gene lookup returns CDR1 SGDLS and CDR2 YYNGEE. The CDR3 length is 14 residues. CDR3 DNA sequence: TGTGCCAGCAGCTCGGACAGCGGCACAGATACGCAGTATTTT. Translated: CASSSDSGTDTQYF.

The rearrangement links TRBV13 to TRBJ1-2; the D is unclear. CDR1 PRHDT and CDR2 FYEKMQ come from the germline V gene (reference sequence). V lost 3 bases and J 5 bases, leaving 13 bases between the germline ends. The CDR3 is 14 amino acids. The CDR3 bases are TGTGCCAGCAGCTTTAGACACTCTCCGTATGGCTACACCTTC. The encoded protein is CASSFRHSPYGYTF.

This clone was observed a single time. The chain couples TRBV11-3 to TRBJ2-5, with 7 positions matching TRBD2. The J segment lost 0 bases and the V segment lost 0 bases, leaving 10 bases of the junction unmatched. CDR1 is SGHNT, CDR2 YENEEA, per germline. This CDR3 has 18 residues. The CDR3 sequence is CASSLDGLRAGDQETQYF. The CDR3 nucleotides are TGTGCCAGCAGCTTAGATGGCTTGAGGGCGGGAGACCAAGAGACCCAGTACTTC.

This chain joins TRBV5-1 and TRBJ2-5, with D uncertain. CDR1 is SGHRS, CDR2 YFSETQ, per germline. This CDR3 has 15 amino acids. V lost 7 bases and J 5 bases, leaving 21 bases between the germline ends. As DNA, the CDR3 is TGCGCCAGCTCGTGGCCAGGTGGGATTATGGAGACCCAGTACTTC. It yields the protein CASSWPGGIMETQYF.

The chain couples TRBV11-2 to TRBJ2-3; D remains unclear. V lost 1 base, J lost 1 base, and 9 bases lay in between. CDR1 and CDR2 (germline): SGHAT, FQNNGV. This CDR3 has 15 amino acids. The CDR3 DNA reads as TGTGCCAGCAGCTTAGGTTTTGGTGGCACAGATACGCAGTATTTT. This codes for CASSLGFGGTDTQYF.

The gene calls are TRBV10-3 and TRBJ2-7; either TRBD1 or TRBD2 may supply D (7 bases each). The CDR3 sequence is 14 residues long. The ends were cut back, 8 bases at V and 2 bases at J, with 16 bases in the middle. Germline assignment: CDR1 ENHRY and CDR2 SYGVKD. CDR3 protein: CAILRGEGPYEQYF. The CDR3 DNA is TGTGCCATCCTCAGGGGGGAGGGCCCCTACGAGCAGTACTTC.

The chain combines TRBV19 with TRBJ2-7, with 7 bases identical to TRBD1. With 3 bases clipped from V and 2 bases from J, the junction kept 4 bases outside the gene matches. This CDR3 region has 14 residues. In germline, CDR1 is LNHDA, CDR2 SQIVND (reference sequence). CDR3 bases: TGTGCCAGTAGTATGTGGACAGGAGCCTACGAGCAGTACTTC. Its translation: CASSMWTGAYEQYF.

The genes are TRBV5-6 and TRBJ1-1; D is undetermined. Between the trimmed V and J ends, which lost 3 bases and 3 bases, there was a span of 12 bases. CDR3 size: 14 residues. The germline V gene has CDR1 SGHDT and CDR2 YYEEEE. The chain's CDR3 is CASSYGSAYTEAFF. DNA for the CDR3: TGTGCCAGCAGCTATGGGTCAGCCTACACTGAAGCTTTCTTT.

This chain links TRBV7-2 with TRBJ1-1; D is ambiguous. The CDR3 spans 13 residues. Trimming took 7 bases from V and 1 from J, leaving 10 bases between them. Germline V lookup: CDR1 SGHTA, CDR2 FQGNSA. The CDR3: CASTRESNTEAFF. CDR3 nucleotides: TGTGCCAGCACCCGGGAGTCGAACACTGAAGCTTTCTTT.